A single sample is the source of the 15 T cell receptor beta chains below, sequenced in a study of shared clonotypes between healthy human individuals. Some clones are missing from TCRdb's copy, which holds only in-frame ones; the method was immunoSEQ multiplex PCR. The profile shows around 2.3 million clones, approximately 96% of them singletons. The source material was naive CD4+ T cells sorted from blood. Subset meaning: CD45RA+ positively selected. The receptors originated from a man between 18 and 29 years old in good health.

The V and J genes are TRBV18 and TRBJ2-7; D gene unclear. This CDR3 has 14 residues. Trimming removed 0 bases from V and 6 bases from J, with 12 bases in between. Germline-derived CDR1 and CDR2 are KGHSH and LQKENI. CDR3 DNA sequence: TGTGCCAGCTCACCACCGATCAGGACCGGCGAGCAGTACTTC. It specifies CASSPPIRTGEQYF.

This sequence joins TRBV18 and TRBJ1-2; 9 bases map to TRBD1. Germline trimming cut 2 bases from V and 6 bases from J; bases unmatched to any gene: 10. Germline V gives CDR1 KGHSH, CDR2 LQKENI. This CDR3 is built from 16 residues. CDR3 sequence (DNA): TGTGCCAGCTCACCATTCGAACAGGGGGCGCTTAATGGCTACACCTTC. Translation gives CASSPFEQGALNGYTF.

The chain joins TRBV6-1 to TRBJ2-7; 8 bases agree with TRBD1. V lost 4 bases, J lost 3 bases, and 11 bases stayed unmatched. Germline V lookup: CDR1 MNHNS, CDR2 SASEGT. CDR3 size: 16 residues. CDR3 nucleotides: TGTGCCAGCAGTGGGGCAGGGGGCACGAGGTACTACGAGCAGTACTTC. This codes for CASSGAGGTRYYEQYF.

V usage is TRBV7-9 and J usage is TRBJ2-3; D might be TRBD2 (6 bases). The germline V and J ends were trimmed by 5 bases and 4 bases, with 16 bases remaining between them. Germline values: CDR1 SEHNR, CDR2 FQNEAQ (reference sequence). This CDR3 is built from 15 residues. Here the CDR3 DNA reads TGTGCCAGCAGCGACACCGGAGGGGCGGCAGATACGCAGTATTTT. Protein product: CASSDTGGAADTQYF.

This clone was seen a single time. The chain is built from TRBV27 and TRBJ2-3, with TRBD2 identical over 10 bases. With V trimmed by 5 bases and J by 2 bases, 7 bases remained unmatched. Germline CDR1 is MNHEY and CDR2 is SMNVEV (reference sequence). The CDR3 covers 16 residues. CDR3 coding DNA: TGTGCCAGCAGTCATCCTAGCGGGGGATACACAGATACGCAGTATTTT. This encodes CASSHPSGGYTDTQYF.

This rearrangement joins TRBV30 to TRBJ1-1, with D unclear. The germline V gene encodes CDR1 GTSNPN and CDR2 SVGIG (reference sequence). V was trimmed by 1 base and J by 4 bases, leaving 10 bases between them. This CDR3 spans 13 amino acids. CDR3 loop: CAWSGSLGTEAFF. The CDR3 DNA follows: TGTGCCTGGAGTGGGAGTCTGGGCACTGAAGCTTTCTTT.

Here the CDR3 reads CASSFPDSYGYTF. The CDR3 DNA sequence: TGTGCCAGCAGCTTCCCGGACAGCTATGGCTACACCTTC. The V and J genes are TRBV7-9 and TRBJ1-2; TRBD1 might be the D (6 bases). The V end was cut by 3 bases, the J end by 4 bases, with 9 bases between. Germline loops: CDR1 SEHNR, CDR2 FQNEAQ (reference sequence). The CDR3 sequence is 13 residues long.

V usage is TRBV10-3 and J usage is TRBJ2-2; D is possibly TRBD1 (6 bases). The CDR3 is 16 residues long. The V and J ends lost 2 bases and 1 base respectively, with 11 bases between them. CDR1 and CDR2 (germline): ENHRY, SYGVKD. CDR3 amino acids: CAISEEGGMNTGELFF. CDR3 coding DNA: TGTGCCATCAGTGAGGAAGGGGGTATGAACACCGGGGAGCTGTTTTTT.

This chain uses TRBV7-3 with TRBJ2-7, with D unresolved. CDR1 SGHTA and CDR2 FQGTGA come from the germline V gene. Trimming removed 1 base from V and 7 bases from J, with 5 bases in between. The CDR3 sequence is 11 residues long. CDR3 amino acids: CASSLIPEQYF. CDR3 nucleotide sequence: TGTGCCAGCAGCTTAATCCCAGAGCAGTACTTC.

The V call is TRBV27, the J call TRBJ1-6; 8 nucleotides align to TRBD1. From germline, CDR1 is MNHEY and CDR2 SMNVEV (reference sequence). This CDR3 comprises 16 residues. The J segment lost 7 bases and the V segment lost 8 bases, leaving 13 bases of the junction unmatched. Here the CDR3 reads CASGRDRTIGNSPLHF. CDR3 in DNA: TGTGCCAGCGGTCGGGACAGGACCATTGGAAATTCACCCCTCCACTTT.

The J gene is TRBJ2-2, the V gene TRBV18, with D perhaps TRBD1 (6 bases). The CDR3 contains 16 residues. The V end lost 0 bases, the J end lost 2 bases, and 10 bases lay between the germline ends. In germline, CDR1 is KGHSH, CDR2 LQKENI. The CDR3 DNA reads as TGTGCCAGCTCACCACCAGGCAGGGGAAACACCGGGGAGCTGTTTTTT. Translation gives CASSPPGRGNTGELFF.

The rearrangement uses TRBV2 and TRBJ2-7; TRBD1 matches at 10 bases. The junction had 6 bases not matched to a gene; V was cut back by 8 bases and J by 2 bases. The CDR3 has 14 amino acids. CDR1 SNHLY and CDR2 FYNNEI come from the germline V gene. This chain's CDR3 is CASFRDRGAYEQYF. Written as DNA, the CDR3 is TGTGCCAGCTTCCGGGACAGGGGTGCCTACGAGCAGTACTTC. The variable domain in full, with the rest retrieved from reference TRBV2 and TRBJ2-7, is EPEVTQTPSHQVTQMGQEVILRCVPISNHLYFYWYRQILGQKVEFLVSFYNNEISEKSEIFDDQFSVERPDGSNFTLKIRSTKLEDSAMYFCASFRDRGAYEQYFGPGTRLTVT.

V is TRBV5-1 and J is TRBJ2-5, with a tentative D call TRBD2 (5 bases). Per the germline V gene, CDR1 is SGHRS and CDR2 is YFSETQ. With 4 bases removed from V and 1 base from J, the gap between germline ends came to 11 bases. This CDR3 spans 14 amino acids. This CDR3 is CASSIRGSQETQYF. The CDR3 DNA reads TGCGCCAGCAGCATTCGGGGATCCCAAGAGACCCAGTACTTC.

This chain connects TRBV5-8 to TRBJ1-1; D call uncertain. The germline V gene has CDR1 SGHTS and CDR2 YDEGEE. Trimming pared 0 bases from V and 6 bases from J, leaving 12 bases between. This CDR3 has 14 amino acids. The CDR3: CASSLALSSPEAFF. The CDR3 DNA reads TGTGCCAGCAGCTTGGCCCTTAGTAGCCCTGAAGCTTTCTTT.

This chain connects TRBV7-2 to TRBJ1-3; 9 bases match TRBD1. V dropped 5 bases and J dropped 3; count of bases not matched to a gene: 5. Germline CDR1 reads SGHTA; CDR2 reads FQGNSA. The CDR3 spans 15 residues. The CDR3 loop is CASSPRTGVGNTIYF. In nucleotides, the CDR3 is TGTGCCAGCAGCCCCCGGACAGGGGTTGGAAACACCATATATTTT.